This T cell receptor beta chain was sequenced for a study of read filtering for tumor transcriptome and immune sequencing. Study-level information: DNase treatment preceded whole-transcriptome library preparation. RNA-seq yielded only roughly 75 to 1,300 TCR reads, IR-seq about 3.5 to 10.27 million.

By its share, this clonotype is medium-sized. Its antigen is still unknown. CDR3 size: 13 residues. Per the germline V gene, CDR1 is SGHTA and CDR2 is FQGNSA. V was pared by 5 bases and J by 9 bases, with 16 bases between. Study-level findings and limits: Even smaller IR-seq throughput identified most shared clonotypes.

This library used around 400 ng RNA and molecular barcoded adaptors spanning alpha/delta and beta/gamma chains. Via MiXCR, TCRdb re-called the reads, giving one row per CDR3 protein. The table has 40,000 or so distinct CDR3 sequences, around 13% seen once. The sample consisted of a population of CD138-negative cells sorted from bone marrow. The sequence was obtained from a donor at least 40 years old with multiple myeloma. The chain joins TRBV7-2 to TRBJ1-1, with D possibly TRBD1 on 6 matching bases. The CDR3 DNA follows: TGTGCCAGCAGCCTCCTCCAGGACAGTAAAGCTTTCTTT. Its translation: CASSLLQDSKAFF.